The sequence of this T cell receptor beta chain was determined in a study of T cell clones after liver transplantation. Study summary: Subjects received no induction therapy and standard immunosuppression until randomization at 12-24 months post-transplant. Findings and limits, study-wide: Graft donor-reactive T cells possibly entered the graft instead of undergoing deletion.

With 0 bases removed from V and 6 bases from J, the gap between germline ends came to 12 bases. CDR1 is WNHNN and CDR2 is SYGVQD in the germline V gene (reference sequence). This CDR3 region has 15 residues. With regard to this clone: Its antigen is currently unknown.

Assay used: immunoSEQ multiplex PCR; TCRdb lists only in-frame clones, some missing. The data show about 45,000 clones, 86% seen once. Sequenced here: CD4+ T cells from blood, sampled 24 months after liver transplant. The clonotype comes from a human patient who received a liver transplant. Some of these T cells may belong to the graft donor. The chain joins TRBV10-1 to TRBJ2-1; perhaps TRBD2 as D (6 bases). The chain's CDR3 is CASSESRGQSNEQFF. For the CDR3, the DNA is TGCGCCAGCAGTGAGTCGCGGGGTCAAAGCAATGAGCAGTTCTTC.